The clone carrying this TCR beta chain has a handful of counts. The antigen is not known. A second PCR, run for about 7 to 11 cycles, used a sample-barcoded 5' primer plus a J-beta primer mix. Unique molecular identifiers of 12 random nucleotides labeled each cDNA. One entry per CDR3 protein results from TCRdb running MiXCR on the 5' RACE reads. Here the sample spans roughly 1.7 million distinct CDR3 sequences, about 31% being singletons. This record belongs to a study of blood T cells in healthy people across ages. Study-wide points: Estimates drawn from one million T cells were deemed to understate diversity.

Per sample, a minimum of 6 million PBMCs were isolated. With V trimmed by 5 bases and J by 10 bases, 4 bases remained unmatched. Germline values: CDR1 SEHNR, CDR2 FQNEAQ (reference sequence). The CDR3 covers 12 residues. The specimen sequenced was blood. This TCR was recovered from a woman in her 30s in good health. The chain recombines TRBV7-9 with TRBJ2-1, with 8 bases aligning to TRBD2. The CDR3 coding sequence is TGTGCCAGCAGCGTGGGACTAGACGAGCAGTTCTTC. It codes for CASSVGLDEQFF. Complete variable domain (other parts from reference TRBV7-9 and TRBJ2-1): DTGVSQNPRHKITKRGQNVTFRCDPISEHNRLYWYRQTLGQGPEFLTYFQNEAQLEKSRLLSDRFSAERPKGSFSTLEIQRTEQGDSAMYLCASSVGLDEQFFGPGTRLTVL.